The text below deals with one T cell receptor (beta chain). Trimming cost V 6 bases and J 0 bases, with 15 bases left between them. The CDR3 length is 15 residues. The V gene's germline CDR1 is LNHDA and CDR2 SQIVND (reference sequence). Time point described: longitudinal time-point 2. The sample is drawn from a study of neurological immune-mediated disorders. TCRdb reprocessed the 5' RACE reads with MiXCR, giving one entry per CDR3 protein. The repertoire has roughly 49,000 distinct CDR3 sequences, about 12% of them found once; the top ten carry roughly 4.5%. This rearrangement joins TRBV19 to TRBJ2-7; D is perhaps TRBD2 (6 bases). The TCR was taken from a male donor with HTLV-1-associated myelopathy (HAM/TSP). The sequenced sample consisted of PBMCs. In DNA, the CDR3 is TGTGCCAGTAGCCCCCGGAGGGCGATCTCCTACGAGCAGTACTTC. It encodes CASSPRRAISYEQYF.